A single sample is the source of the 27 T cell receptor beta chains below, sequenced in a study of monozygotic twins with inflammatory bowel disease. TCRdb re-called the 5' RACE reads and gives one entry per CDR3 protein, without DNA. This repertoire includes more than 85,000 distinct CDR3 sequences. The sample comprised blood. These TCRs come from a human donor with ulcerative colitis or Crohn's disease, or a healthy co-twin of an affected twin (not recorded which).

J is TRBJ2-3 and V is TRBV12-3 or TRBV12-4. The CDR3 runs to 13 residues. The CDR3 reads CASRYNPTDTQYF.

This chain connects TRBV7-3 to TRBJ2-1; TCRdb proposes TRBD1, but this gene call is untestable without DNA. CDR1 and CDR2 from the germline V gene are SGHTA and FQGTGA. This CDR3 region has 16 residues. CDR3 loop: CASSLRGGSYHNEQFF.

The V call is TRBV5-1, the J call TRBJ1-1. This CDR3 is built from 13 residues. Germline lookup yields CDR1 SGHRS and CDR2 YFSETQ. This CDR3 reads CASTQSLRTEAFF.

The CDR3 sequence: CASSRQVGDTQYF. The chain carries TRBV7-9 and TRBJ2-3. This CDR3 contains 13 residues. The germline V gene encodes CDR1 SEHNR and CDR2 FQNEAQ (reference sequence). Supplemented by reference TRBV7-9 and TRBJ2-3, the full variable domain reads DTGVSQNPRHKITKRGQNVTFRCDPISEHNRLYWYRQTLGQGPEFLTYFQNEAQLEKSRLLSDRFSAERPKGSFSTLEIQRTEQGDSAMYLCASSRQVGDTQYFGPGTRLTVL.

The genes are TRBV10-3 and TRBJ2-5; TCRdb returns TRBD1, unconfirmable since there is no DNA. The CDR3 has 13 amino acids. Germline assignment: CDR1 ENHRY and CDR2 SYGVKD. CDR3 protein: CAISWTDQETQYF.

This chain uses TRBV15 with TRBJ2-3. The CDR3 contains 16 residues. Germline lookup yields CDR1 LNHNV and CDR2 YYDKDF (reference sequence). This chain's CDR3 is CATSRDAGLAVDTQYF.

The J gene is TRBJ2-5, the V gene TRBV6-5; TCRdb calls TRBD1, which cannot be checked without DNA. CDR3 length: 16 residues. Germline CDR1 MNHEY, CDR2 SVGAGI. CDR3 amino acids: CASSYRQGGAGETQYF.

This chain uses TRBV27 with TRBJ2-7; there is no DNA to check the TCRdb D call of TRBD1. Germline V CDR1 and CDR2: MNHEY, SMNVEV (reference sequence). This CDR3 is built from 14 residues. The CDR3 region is CASRWDVSSYEQYF.

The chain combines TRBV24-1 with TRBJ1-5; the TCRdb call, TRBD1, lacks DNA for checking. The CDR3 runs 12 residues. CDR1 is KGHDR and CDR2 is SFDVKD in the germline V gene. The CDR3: CATGGSNQPQHF.

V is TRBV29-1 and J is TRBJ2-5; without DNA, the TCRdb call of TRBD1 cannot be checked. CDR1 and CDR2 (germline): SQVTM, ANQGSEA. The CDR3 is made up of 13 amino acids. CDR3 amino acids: CSATENTGGTQYF.

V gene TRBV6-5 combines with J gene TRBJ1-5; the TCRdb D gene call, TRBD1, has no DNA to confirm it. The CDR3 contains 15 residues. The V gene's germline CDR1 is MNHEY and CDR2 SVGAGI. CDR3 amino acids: CASSYSRGSNQPQHF.

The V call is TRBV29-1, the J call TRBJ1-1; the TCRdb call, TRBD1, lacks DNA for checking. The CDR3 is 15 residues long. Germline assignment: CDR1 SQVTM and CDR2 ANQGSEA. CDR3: CSVGPVGQGTTEAFF.

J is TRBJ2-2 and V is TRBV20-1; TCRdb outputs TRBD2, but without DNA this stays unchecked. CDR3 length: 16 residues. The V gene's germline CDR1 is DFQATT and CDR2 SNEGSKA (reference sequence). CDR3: CSASRIAGSGAGELFF.

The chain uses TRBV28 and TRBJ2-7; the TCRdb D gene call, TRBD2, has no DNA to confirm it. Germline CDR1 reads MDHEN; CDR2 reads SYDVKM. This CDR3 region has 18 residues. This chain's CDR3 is CASSHPGNGLAYTYEQYF.

CDR3 in amino acids: CVSRGTGELFF. The chain joins TRBV19 to TRBJ2-2. The CDR3 consists of 11 residues. CDR1 and CDR2 from the germline V gene are LNHDA and SQIVND (reference sequence).

The CDR3 sequence: CASSLVAGELGEQFF. The chain recombines TRBV12-3 or TRBV12-4 with TRBJ2-1; TCRdb proposes TRBD2, but this gene call is untestable without DNA. This CDR3 contains 15 residues.

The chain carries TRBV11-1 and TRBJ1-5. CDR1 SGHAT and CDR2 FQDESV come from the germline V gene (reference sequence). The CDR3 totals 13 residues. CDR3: CASSMTSNQPQHF.

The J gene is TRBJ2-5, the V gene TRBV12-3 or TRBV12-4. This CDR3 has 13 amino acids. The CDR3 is CASSSSGQETQYF.

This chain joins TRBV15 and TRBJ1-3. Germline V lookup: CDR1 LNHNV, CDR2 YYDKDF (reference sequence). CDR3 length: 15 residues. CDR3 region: CATSRDVLTRNTIYF.

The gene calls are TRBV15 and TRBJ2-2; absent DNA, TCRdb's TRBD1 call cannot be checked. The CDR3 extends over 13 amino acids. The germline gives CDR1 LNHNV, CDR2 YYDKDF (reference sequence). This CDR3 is CATRAGYTGELFF.

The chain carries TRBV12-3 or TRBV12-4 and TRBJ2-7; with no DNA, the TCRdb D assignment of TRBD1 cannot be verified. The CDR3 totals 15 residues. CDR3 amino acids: CASSLAHGTAYEQYF.

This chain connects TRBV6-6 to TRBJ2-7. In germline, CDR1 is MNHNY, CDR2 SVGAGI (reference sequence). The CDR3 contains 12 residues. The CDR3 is CASSSEYYEQYF.

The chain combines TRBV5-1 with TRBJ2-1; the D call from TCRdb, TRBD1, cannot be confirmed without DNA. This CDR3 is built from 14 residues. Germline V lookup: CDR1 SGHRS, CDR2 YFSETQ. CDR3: CASSLGTDYNEQFF.

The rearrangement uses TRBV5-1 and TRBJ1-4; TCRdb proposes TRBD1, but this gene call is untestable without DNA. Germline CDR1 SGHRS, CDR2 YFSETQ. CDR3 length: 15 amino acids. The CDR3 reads CASSPLAGTNEKLFF.

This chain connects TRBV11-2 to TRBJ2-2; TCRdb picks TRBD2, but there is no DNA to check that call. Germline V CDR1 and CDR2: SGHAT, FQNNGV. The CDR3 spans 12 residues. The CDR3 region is CASREGTGELFF.

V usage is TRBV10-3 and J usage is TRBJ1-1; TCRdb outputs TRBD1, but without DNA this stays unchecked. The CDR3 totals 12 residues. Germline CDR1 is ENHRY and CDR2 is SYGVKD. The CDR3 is CAISQDRVKAFF.

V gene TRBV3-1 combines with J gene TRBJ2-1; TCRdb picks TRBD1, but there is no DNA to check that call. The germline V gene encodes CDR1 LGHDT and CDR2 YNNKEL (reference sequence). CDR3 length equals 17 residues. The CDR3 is CASSQEDVRVTYNEQFF.